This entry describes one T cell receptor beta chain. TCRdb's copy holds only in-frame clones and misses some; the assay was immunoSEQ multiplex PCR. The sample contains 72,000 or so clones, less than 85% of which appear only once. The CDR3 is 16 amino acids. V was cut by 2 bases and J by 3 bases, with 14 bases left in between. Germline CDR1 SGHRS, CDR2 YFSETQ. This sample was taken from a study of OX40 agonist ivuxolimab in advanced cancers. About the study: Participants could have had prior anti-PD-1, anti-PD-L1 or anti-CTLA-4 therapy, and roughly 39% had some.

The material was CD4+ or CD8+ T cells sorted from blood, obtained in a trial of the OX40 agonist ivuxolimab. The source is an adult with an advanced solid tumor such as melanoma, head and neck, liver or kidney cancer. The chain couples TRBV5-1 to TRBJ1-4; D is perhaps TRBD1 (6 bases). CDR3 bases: TGCGCCAGCAGCTTAGCCCCCCCAGGGGCTAATGAAAAACTGTTTTTT. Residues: CASSLAPPGANEKLFF.